The 28 T cell receptor beta chains listed next were all sequenced from one sample in a study of T cells after posttransplantation cyclophosphamide. The table came from immunoSEQ multiplex PCR; TCRdb's copy has only in-frame clones and leaves some out. The sample includes tens of thousands of clones, none of them occurring once. The sequenced sample was PBMCs. These TCRs come from a woman aged 55-70 years in good health, CMV-negative, and a related stem cell transplant donor.

Ten or more counts support this clone. The CDR3 region has the DNA TGTGCCAGCAGCTCCGGGACAACGACCCAGTACTTC. This gives the protein CASSSGTTTQYF. The chain couples TRBV7-6 to TRBJ2-5, with a weak D call TRBD1 (6 bases). V lost 4 bases and J 7 bases, leaving 10 bases between the germline ends. Germline V gene data show CDR1 as SGHVS and CDR2 as FNYEAQ. CDR3 length: 12 amino acids.

Ten or more counts support this clone. The V and J genes are TRBV7-2 and TRBJ1-1, with 7 positions matching TRBD1. Per germline, CDR1 SGHTA and CDR2 FQGNSA. Trimming at V came to 5 bases and at J to 7 bases, leaving 13 bases not matched to a gene. The CDR3 totals 15 residues. CDR3 bases: TGTGCCAGCAGCCCAGGGGGAAAGAGATTCGTTGAAGCTTTCTTT. The encoded protein is CASSPGGKRFVEAFF.

This clone occurred many times. The rearrangement uses TRBV12-3 or TRBV12-4 and TRBJ1-5; TRBD1 matches at 8 bases. The CDR3 has 17 residues. V lost 0 bases, J lost 0 bases, and 4 bases stayed unmatched. The CDR3 DNA reads as TGTGCCAGCAGTTTAGCGAGGACAGGGCTTAGCAATCAGCCCCAGCATTTT. Translated: CASSLARTGLSNQPQHF.

This clone was seen repeatedly, ten times or more. CDR3 protein: CASSADRGFNTGELFF. The CDR3 DNA sequence: TGTGCCAGTAGTGCGGACAGGGGTTTCAACACCGGGGAGCTGTTTTTT. The chain carries TRBV19 and TRBJ2-2; 9 bases line up with TRBD1. The ends lost 5 bases at V and 2 bases at J; junction bases unmatched: 6. From germline, CDR1 is LNHDA and CDR2 SQIVND (reference sequence). This CDR3 region has 16 residues.

In this sample, this clone turned up many times. This sequence joins TRBV28 and TRBJ1-4; 8 bases map to TRBD1. In germline, CDR1 is MDHEN, CDR2 SYDVKM. V gave up 4 bases and J gave up 7 bases; unmatched junction bases: 5. CDR3 length: 14 residues. Here the CDR3 reads CASSSPTGGEKLFF. The CDR3 DNA reads as TGTGCCAGCAGTTCACCAACAGGGGGTGAAAAACTGTTTTTT.

This clone was recorded at least ten times. The rearrangement uses TRBV6-5 and TRBJ2-1; 10 bases match TRBD2. CDR3 length: 14 amino acids. With 5 bases clipped from V and 7 bases from J, the junction kept 5 bases outside the gene matches. Germline V CDR1 and CDR2: MNHEY, SVGAGI. The CDR3 is CASSPSGRGNEQFF. The CDR3 DNA reads as TGTGCCAGCAGTCCTAGCGGGAGAGGGAATGAGCAGTTCTTC.

This clone came up many times. This chain joins TRBV2 and TRBJ2-7, with TRBD2 matching 11 bases. Germline V gene sequence: CDR1 SNHLY, CDR2 FYNNEI. Trimming cost V 2 bases and J 3 bases; bases outside gene matches: 9. The CDR3 consists of 17 residues. The CDR3 DNA reads TGTGCCAGCAGTGAAAGGGCTAGCGGGAGGTCCCTCTACGAGCAGTACTTC. This codes for CASSERASGRSLYEQYF.

Many counts were recorded for this clone. The chain joins TRBV18 to TRBJ2-1; D uncertain. This CDR3 contains 12 residues. V was trimmed by 1 base and J by 6 bases, leaving 4 bases between them. Per the germline V gene, CDR1 is KGHSH and CDR2 is LQKENI. In DNA, the CDR3 is TGTGCCAGCTCACCACAGGGCAATGAGCAGTTCTTC. Translation: CASSPQGNEQFF. Complete variable domain (other parts from reference TRBV18 and TRBJ2-1): NAGVMQNPRHLVRRRGQEARLRCSPMKGHSHVYWYRQLPEEGLKFMVYLQKENIIDESGMPKERFSAEFPKEGPSILRIQQVVRGDSAAYFCASSPQGNEQFFGPGTRLTVL.

V usage is TRBV28 and J usage is TRBJ1-2; D not resolved. The CDR3 runs to 13 residues. Trimming cost V 3 bases and J 6 bases, with 11 bases left between them. Germline lookup yields CDR1 MDHEN and CDR2 SYDVKM. The CDR3 DNA follows: TGTGCCAGCAGTTTGAAACAACCCCATGGCTACACCTTC. This encodes CASSLKQPHGYTF.

This clone was seen ten or more times. The chain employs TRBV9 and TRBJ1-5; D may be TRBD1 (5 bases). V was clipped by 3 bases and J by 7 bases, with 20 bases between them. The V gene's germline CDR1 is SGDLS and CDR2 YYNGEE. There are 16 residues in the CDR3. CDR3 amino acids: CASSADPRESGQPQHF. CDR3 sequence (DNA): TGTGCCAGCAGCGCCGACCCCAGGGAGTCAGGGCAGCCCCAGCATTTT.

The chain carries TRBV9 and TRBJ2-5; 8 nucleotides align to TRBD2. The CDR3 spans 15 residues. Germline V lookup: CDR1 SGDLS, CDR2 YYNGEE. The V and J ends lost 3 bases and 5 bases, in that order; junction bases with no gene match: 9. The CDR3 is CASSGGPGLGETQYF. In DNA, the CDR3 is TGTGCCAGCAGCGGAGGACCGGGACTAGGGGAGACCCAGTACTTC.

This clone was seen a handful of times. The chain couples TRBV7-2 to TRBJ2-2; 7 bases agree with TRBD2. The CDR3 consists of 15 residues. The germline V gene encodes CDR1 SGHTA and CDR2 FQGNSA. Germline trimming cut 0 bases from V and 3 bases from J; bases unmatched to any gene: 1. The CDR3 nucleotides read TGTGCCAGCAGCTTAGCACGGGGGGACACCGGGGAGCTGTTTTTT. It codes for CASSLARGDTGELFF.

This clone was observed at least ten times. The rearrangement links TRBV7-9 to TRBJ2-7; D is uncertain. The germline CDR1 and CDR2 sequences are SEHNR and FQNEAQ (reference sequence). The CDR3 loop spans 12 amino acids. V was clipped by 4 bases and J by 0 bases, with 4 bases between them. The CDR3 coding sequence is TGTGCCAGCAGCTCCTCCTCCTACGAGCAGTACTTC. Translation: CASSSSSYEQYF.

This clone was detected many times. The rearrangement links TRBV2 to TRBJ1-5; 9 nucleotides match TRBD1. Germline CDR1 reads SNHLY; CDR2 reads FYNNEI. CDR3 length: 14 residues. With V trimmed by 3 bases and J by 6 bases, 3 bases remained unmatched. The CDR3 DNA sequence: TGTGCCAGCAGTGAGGAGACAGGGGGTCAGCCCCAGCATTTT. Its translation: CASSEETGGQPQHF.

Many counts were recorded for this clone. V usage is TRBV5-5 and J usage is TRBJ2-7; maybe TRBD1 (6 bases). Germline V lookup: CDR1 SGHKS, CDR2 YYEKEE (reference sequence). Trimming left V 3 bases short and J 9 bases short, with 16 bases between. This CDR3 region has 13 residues. The CDR3 sequence is CASSSLTGWGQYF. The DNA for the CDR3 is TGTGCCAGCAGCTCCCTTACAGGGTGGGGGCAGTACTTC.

This clone was recorded many times. The V and J genes are TRBV5-1 and TRBJ2-1, with D tentatively TRBD1 (6 bases). The V end lost 0 bases, the J end lost 4 bases, and 11 bases lay between the germline ends. CDR1 is SGHRS, CDR2 YFSETQ, per germline. The CDR3 has 15 residues. Here the CDR3 DNA reads TGCGCCAGCAGCTTGGGACAGGCGATTTACAATGAGCAGTTCTTC. Its protein product is CASSLGQAIYNEQFF.

The chain recombines TRBV6-2 or TRBV6-3 with TRBJ2-5, with 9 bases fitting TRBD1. The CDR3 contains 15 residues. The trim removed 8 bases at V and 4 bases at J, leaving 11 bases unmatched. Germline V gene sequence: CDR1 MNHEY, CDR2 SVGEGT. The CDR3: CASATGGLPRETQYF. DNA of the CDR3: TGTGCCAGCGCAACAGGGGGCTTGCCCAGAGAGACCCAGTACTTC.

V is TRBV5-1 and J is TRBJ1-3, with 7 bases that match TRBD1. V shed 0 bases and J 5 bases; nucleotides not matched to a gene: 17. Germline V gene lookup returns CDR1 SGHRS and CDR2 YFSETQ. The CDR3 runs to 19 residues. The CDR3 DNA is TGCGCCAGCAGCTTGGCCTTATCAGGACAGGACCGACCAAGAAACACCATATATTTT. This gives the protein CASSLALSGQDRPRNTIYF.

This clone has at least ten counts. The chain joins TRBV10-3 to TRBJ1-6; 9 positions match TRBD1. This CDR3 is 15 amino acids long. In germline, CDR1 is ENHRY, CDR2 SYGVKD. Losses at the gene ends were 9 bases for V and 9 bases for J; bases not matched to a gene: 12. The CDR3 region has the DNA TGTGCCATTACAAGACAGGGGGGAACAGGTTCACCCCTCCACTTT. Its protein is CAITRQGGTGSPLHF.

There are a few counts of this clone. The J gene is TRBJ1-4, the V gene TRBV30; 9 nucleotides agree with TRBD1. The CDR3 has 15 amino acids. V gave up 3 bases and J gave up 5 bases; unmatched junction bases: 7. Germline V gene lookup returns CDR1 GTSNPN and CDR2 SVGIG (reference sequence). The CDR3 loop reads CAWSAGTGLNEKLFF. CDR3 sequence (DNA): TGTGCCTGGAGCGCCGGGACAGGGTTGAATGAAAAACTGTTTTTT.

There are many counts of this clone. The gene calls are TRBV4-1 and TRBJ2-1, with TRBD2 identical over 9 bases. The CDR3 spans 17 residues. Germline lookup yields CDR1 MGHRA and CDR2 YSYEKL. V lost 1 base to trimming and J lost 0 bases; unmatched junction nucleotides: 4. In nucleotides, the CDR3 is TGCGCCAGCAGCCAAGGACTAGCGGTGAGCTCCTACAATGAGCAGTTCTTC. Its translation is CASSQGLAVSSYNEQFF.

This clone was seen repeatedly, ten times or more. The chain links TRBV4-2 to TRBJ2-7, with no clear D. The CDR3 is 12 residues long. The V end lost 1 base, the J end lost 1 base, and 2 bases lay between the germline ends. Germline loops: CDR1 LGHNA, CDR2 YNFKEQ. The CDR3: CASSQVSYEQYF. DNA of the CDR3: TGTGCCAGCAGCCAAGTATCCTACGAGCAGTACTTC.

This clone showed up many times. This chain connects TRBV2 to TRBJ2-2, with 8 bases that match TRBD1. The CDR3 is made up of 13 amino acids. Trimming cost V 6 bases and J 6 bases; bases outside gene matches: 3. In germline, CDR1 is SNHLY, CDR2 FYNNEI. CDR3 nucleotide sequence: TGTGCCAGCAGGAAACAGGGGGCCGGGGAGCTGTTTTTT. Translating it yields CASRKQGAGELFF.

The chain has TRBV6-2 or TRBV6-3 and TRBJ2-3, with 9 bases that match TRBD2. Trimming removed 10 bases from V and 6 bases from J; junction bases left unmatched: 8. Germline CDR1 and CDR2: MNHEY and SVGEGT. This CDR3 is 13 amino acids long. CDR3 in DNA: TGTGCCACGCCGAGCGGGGGGTTGGATACGCAGTATTTT. Protein: CATPSGGLDTQYF.

This clone was observed at least ten times. The chain is built from TRBV5-1 and TRBJ2-7, with 13 bases identical to TRBD2. V shed 4 bases and J 6 bases; nucleotides not matched to a gene: 7. The CDR3 consists of 15 residues. CDR1 is SGHRS, CDR2 YFSETQ, per germline. In DNA form, the CDR3 reads TGCGCCAGCAGCACCTCACTAGCGGGAGGGGGCGAGCAGTACTTC. This encodes CASSTSLAGGGEQYF. The full variable domain, in which reference TRBV5-1 and TRBJ2-7 provide the parts outside the CDR3, is KAGVTQTPRYLIKTRGQQVTLSCSPISGHRSVSWYQQTPGQGLQFLFEYFSETQRNKGNFPGRFSGRQFSNSRSEMNVSTLELGDSALYLCASSTSLAGGGEQYFGPGTRLTVT.

This chain joins TRBV11-2 and TRBJ2-7; D remains ambiguous. This CDR3 has 13 residues. Germline CDR1 is SGHAT and CDR2 is FQNNGV. The V and J ends lost 5 bases and 6 bases respectively, with 14 bases between them. DNA for the CDR3: TGTGCCAGCAGCCTGGCTTTTTTCTCCGAGCAGTACTTC. Its translation is CASSLAFFSEQYF.

This clone was detected ten times or more. The chain recombines TRBV5-1 with TRBJ2-1, with 8 bases identical to TRBD2. The CDR3 runs to 15 residues. In germline, CDR1 is SGHRS, CDR2 YFSETQ. The V and J ends lost 0 bases and 7 bases, in that order; junction bases with no gene match: 6. The CDR3 sequence: CASSLAVVAGNEQFF. The CDR3 bases are TGCGCCAGCAGCTTGGCCGTAGTAGCGGGGAATGAGCAGTTCTTC.

This clone was seen at least ten times. The chain is built from TRBV14 and TRBJ1-1; TRBD1 might be the D (5 bases). Germline CDR1 SGHDN, CDR2 FVKESK. This CDR3 has 13 amino acids. Between the trimmed V and J ends, which lost 4 bases and 5 bases, there was a span of 11 bases. This chain's CDR3 is CASSLGRGTEAFF. CDR3 DNA sequence: TGTGCCAGCAGCCTAGGACGGGGGACTGAAGCTTTCTTT.